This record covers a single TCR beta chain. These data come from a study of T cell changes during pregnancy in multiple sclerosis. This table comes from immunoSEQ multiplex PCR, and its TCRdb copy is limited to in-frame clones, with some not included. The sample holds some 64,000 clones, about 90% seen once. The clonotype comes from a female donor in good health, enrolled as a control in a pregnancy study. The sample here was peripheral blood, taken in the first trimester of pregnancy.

The CDR3, as DNA: TGTGCCAGTACCCCTACCCAGACAGGCACAGATACGCAGTATTTT. Protein sequence: CASTPTQTGTDTQYF. The chain has TRBV19 and TRBJ2-3, with TRBD1 as a possible D gene (5 bases). This CDR3 spans 15 amino acids. The germline V gene encodes CDR1 LNHDA and CDR2 SQIVND (reference sequence). Deletions cut 7 bases from V and 1 base from J, with 15 bases between. Looking up the rest from reference TRBV19 and TRBJ2-3 gives the full variable domain: DGGITQSPKYLFRKEGQNVTLSCEQNLNHDAMYWYRQDPGQGLRLIYYSQIVNDFQKGDIAEGYSVSREKKESFPLTVTSAQKNPTAFYLCASTPTQTGTDTQYFGPGTRLTVL.